This T cell receptor beta chain was captured in a study of monozygotic twins with inflammatory bowel disease. In the case of this clonotype: Its antigen is not known.

The CDR3 has 12 residues. Germline V gene data show CDR1 as SGHTA and CDR2 as FQGNSA. Every sample had its cDNA made across eight separate reactions. From its re-call of the 5' RACE reads, TCRdb lists each CDR3 protein once, without DNA. This sample's table reports fewer than 550,000 distinct CDR3 sequences. Points from the study as a whole: Possibly because of limited power, concordant and discordant twins showed no difference in repertoire similarity.

The sample comprised blood. The genes are TRBV7-2 and TRBJ1-1. This receptor was obtained from a human donor with ulcerative colitis or Crohn's disease, or a healthy co-twin of an affected twin (not recorded which). This CDR3 is CASSSWRTEAFF.